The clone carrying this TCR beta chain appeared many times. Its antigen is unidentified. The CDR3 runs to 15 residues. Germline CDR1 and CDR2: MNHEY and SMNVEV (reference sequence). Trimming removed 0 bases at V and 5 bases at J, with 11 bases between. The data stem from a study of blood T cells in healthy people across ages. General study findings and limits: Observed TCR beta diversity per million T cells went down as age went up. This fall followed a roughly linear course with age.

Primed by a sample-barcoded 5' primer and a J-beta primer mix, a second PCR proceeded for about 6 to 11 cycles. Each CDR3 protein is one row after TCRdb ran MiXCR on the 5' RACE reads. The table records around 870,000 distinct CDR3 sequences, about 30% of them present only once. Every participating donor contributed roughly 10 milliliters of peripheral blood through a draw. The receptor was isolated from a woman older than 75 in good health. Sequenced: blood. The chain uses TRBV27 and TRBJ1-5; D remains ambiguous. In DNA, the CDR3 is TGTGCCAGCAGTTTATCGTGGCGAGGGTATCAGCCCCAGCATTTT. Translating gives CASSLSWRGYQPQHF.